This T cell receptor (beta chain) was identified in a study of blood T cell repertoires in COVID-19. CDR3 length equals 12 residues. Germline lookup yields CDR1 LNHDA and CDR2 SQIVND (reference sequence). V lost 6 bases and J 5 bases, leaving 8 bases between the germline ends. As for this clone: This same CDR3 is encoded by further DNA sequences in the sample.

Produced via immunoSEQ multiplex PCR; TCRdb's table is partial and in-frame only. The table includes about 180,000 clones, around 79% detected once. The TCR was taken from a woman between 70 and 85 years old with acute or convalescent COVID-19. Sequenced material: peripheral blood. The chain links TRBV19 to TRBJ1-5; D remains ambiguous. For the CDR3, the DNA is TGTGCCAGTAGCAACCGCGATCAGCCCCAGCATTTT. This translates into CASSNRDQPQHF.